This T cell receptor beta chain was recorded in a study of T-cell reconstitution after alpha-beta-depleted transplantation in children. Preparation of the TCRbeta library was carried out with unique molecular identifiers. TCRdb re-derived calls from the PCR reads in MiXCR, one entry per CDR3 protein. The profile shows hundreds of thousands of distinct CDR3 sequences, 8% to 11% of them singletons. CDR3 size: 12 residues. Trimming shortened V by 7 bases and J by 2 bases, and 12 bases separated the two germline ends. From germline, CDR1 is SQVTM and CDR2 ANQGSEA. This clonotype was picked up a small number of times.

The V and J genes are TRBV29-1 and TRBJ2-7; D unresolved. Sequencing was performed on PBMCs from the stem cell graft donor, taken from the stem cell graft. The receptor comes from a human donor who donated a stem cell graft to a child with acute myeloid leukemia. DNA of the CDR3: TGCAGCGCCCTGAGTGGTGCCTACGAGCAGTACTTC. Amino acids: CSALSGAYEQYF.